These T cell receptor beta chains were read from a single sample in a study of cytomegalovirus exposure and HLA in healthy donors. Method: immunoSEQ multiplex PCR; TCRdb's copy keeps in-frame clones and lacks some. The sample includes roughly 190,000 clones, roughly 76% seen only once; the top ten take roughly 2.1%. The material sequenced was PBMCs. All receptors come from a woman aged 25-40 years in good health and CMV-seropositive. The CDR3 runs from the conserved cysteine through the conserved F or W. The D gene is left open where the match is weak. Size tells how often a clone was seen (once, few, many) or the class of an expanded clone, and some rows leave it out.

CDR3 | DNA | J | size | D | V
CASSSSQTAYEQYF | TGTGCCAGCAGCTCATCTCAGACAGCGTACGAGCAGTACTTC | TRBJ2-7 | - | - | TRBV7-2
CASSLEPIYGYTF | TGCGCCAGCAGCTTGGAGCCGATCTATGGCTACACCTTC | TRBJ1-2 | once | - | TRBV5-1
CASSVGGTPTYEQYF | TGTGCCAGCAGCGTAGGGGGCACTCCCACCTACGAGCAGTACTTC | TRBJ2-7 | - | - | TRBV9
CASSLGDLGADTQYF | TGTGCCAGCAGCTTAGGGGACTTGGGCGCAGATACGCAGTATTTT | TRBJ2-3 | - | - | TRBV11-1
CASSTDGYTF | TGTGCCAGTAGTACGGATGGCTACACCTTC | TRBJ1-2 | - | - | TRBV19
CASSQDLREPPYEQYF | TGTGCCAGCAGCCAAGATTTGCGGGAGCCTCCCTACGAGCAGTACTTC | TRBJ2-7 | - | TRBD2 | TRBV4-2
CAIHFDRGRGTDTQYF | TGTGCCATACACTTCGACAGGGGGCGCGGCACAGATACGCAGTATTTT | TRBJ2-3 | - | TRBD1 | TRBV5-4
CASSLSGQAVGEQYF | TGTGCCAGCAGTTTATCCGGACAGGCGGTAGGTGAGCAGTACTTC | TRBJ2-5 | - | TRBD1 | TRBV28
CASSPATRAGKTQYF | TGTGCCAGCAGCCCGGCTACTAGGGCGGGGAAGACCCAGTACTTC | TRBJ2-5 | - | - | TRBV7-2
CASSSGGQGRGSYEQYF | TGTGCCAGCAGTTCCGGGGGACAGGGCAGGGGCTCCTACGAGCAGTACTTC | TRBJ2-7 | - | TRBD1 | TRBV28
CASSPLGLAGEETQYF | TGTGCCAGCAGCCCCTTGGGACTAGCGGGGGAGGAGACCCAGTACTTC | TRBJ2-5 | - | TRBD2 | TRBV5-6
CASSLSQVVFEQYF | TGTGCCAGCAGCTTAAGCCAGGTCGTCTTCGAGCAGTACTTC | TRBJ2-7 | - | - | TRBV13
CASSPGRVGYGYTF | TGTGCCAGCTCACCGGGCAGGGTAGGATATGGCTACACCTTC | TRBJ1-2 | - | - | TRBV18
CASSVTSGAYNEQFF | TGTGCCAGCAGCGTAACTAGCGGCGCCTACAATGAGCAGTTCTTC | TRBJ2-1 | - | TRBD2 | TRBV2
CASSSRGLAGLQYF | TGTGCCAGCAGTTCCCGGGGGCTAGCGGGGTTGCAGTACTTC | TRBJ2-7 | - | TRBD2 | TRBV27
CASSLGRGSIFALNTEAFF | TGTGCCAGCAGTTTGGGCAGGGGTTCGATCTTTGCGTTGAACACTGAAGCTTTCTTT | TRBJ1-1 | - | - | TRBV28
CASRGRQINQPQHF | TGTGCCAGCAGGGGTAGACAGATTAATCAGCCCCAGCATTTT | TRBJ1-5 | - | - | TRBV6-6
CASSLSYLETQYF | TGTGCCAGCAGCTTAAGCTACCTGGAGACCCAGTACTTC | TRBJ2-5 | - | - | TRBV7-3
CASRVTANTGELFF | TGTGCCAGCAGGGTGACAGCGAACACCGGGGAGCTGTTTTTT | TRBJ2-2 | - | - | TRBV11-3
CASSFQGSDEQYF | TGCGCCAGCAGCTTCCAGGGGTCGGACGAGCAGTACTTC | TRBJ2-7 | - | - | TRBV5-1
CASRRAGGIGELFF | TGTGCTAGTCGTCGAGCAGGGGGGATCGGGGAGCTGTTTTTT | TRBJ2-2 | - | - | TRBV12-5
CASSGQKSPDLAKNIQYF | TGTGCCAGTAGCGGACAGAAAAGTCCTGATCTAGCCAAAAACATTCAGTACTTC | TRBJ2-4 | - | - | TRBV19